These T cell receptor beta chains were read from a single sample in a study of Graves' ophthalmopathy and Graves' hyperthyroidism. A single record per CDR3 protein comes from TCRdb applying MiXCR to the multiplex PCR reads. The table has roughly 610,000 distinct CDR3 sequences, about a fifth seen once. The sequenced material came from peripheral blood. The source is a woman under 30 with stable Graves' hyperthyroidism. Some clones in this sample may be carry-over from other donors' samples. Each CDR3 is given with its conserved first and last residue. D genes are given only for firm matches. Clone size, where shown, is once, few, many, or a class for clones that have expanded.

D gene	V gene	J gene	clone size	CDR3 protein	CDR3 DNA
.	TRBV30	TRBJ1-1	many	CAWNRNEAFF	TGTGCCTGGAACCGTAATGAAGCTTTCTTT
TRBD1	TRBV10-3	TRBJ1-1	many	CAISAGQDTEAFF	TGTGCCATCAGCGCCGGACAGGACACTGAAGCTTTCTTT
.	TRBV7-2	TRBJ2-5	.	CASSTRAGWGETQYF	TGTGCCAGCAGCACCCGGGCGGGATGGGGGGAGACCCAGTACTTC
.	TRBV3-1	TRBJ2-4	.	CASSQGGGRGRKNIQYF	TGTGCCAGCAGCCAAGGTGGGGGCAGGGGTCGCAAAAACATTCAGTACTTC
.	TRBV12-3/TRBV12-4	TRBJ1-6	many	CASSPSEGKVSPLHF	TGTGCCAGCAGTCCCTCGGAGGGGAAGGTTTCACCCCTCCACTTT
.	TRBV19	TRBJ1-6	.	CASSIGAVRQQSSYNSPLHF	TGTGCCAGTAGTATAGGAGCTGTCCGGCAGCAGAGCTCCTATAATTCACCCCTCCACTTT
.	TRBV20-1	TRBJ2-7	many	CSARATATYEQYF	TGCAGTGCTAGAGCAACAGCAACCTACGAGCAGTACTTC
TRBD1	TRBV2	TRBJ2-7	many	CASMGVRGHYEQYF	TGTGCCAGCATGGGAGTCAGGGGGCACTACGAGCAGTACTTC
TRBD1	TRBV20-1	TRBJ1-5	many	CSASGQGGNQPQHF	TGCAGTGCTAGTGGGCAGGGGGGCAATCAGCCCCAGCATTTT
.	TRBV14	TRBJ2-2	.	CASSHLGQANTGELFF	TGTGCCAGCAGCCACTTAGGGCAGGCGAACACCGGGGAGCTGTTTTTT
.	TRBV20-1	TRBJ2-5	.	CSARAWTDQETQYF	TGCAGTGCTAGGGCGTGGACAGATCAAGAGACCCAGTACTTC
.	TRBV27	TRBJ2-4	many	CASSLNPAVKNIQYF	TGTGCCAGCAGTTTAAATCCGGCGGTCAAAAACATTCAGTACTTC
.	TRBV30	TRBJ2-6	many	CAWSVGSGANVLTF	TGTGCCTGGAGTGTAGGGTCTGGGGCCAACGTCCTGACTTTC
.	TRBV20-1	TRBJ1-1	.	CSAIPRQEKILWEACF	TGCAGTGCCATACCCCGACAGGAGAAAATCTTGTGGGAAGCTTGCTTT
TRBD1	TRBV6-4	TRBJ2-2	many	CASSDGQGDTGELFF	TGTGCCAGCAGTGACGGGCAGGGGGACACCGGGGAGCTGTTTTTT
.	TRBV6-4	TRBJ1-2	many	CASSAKGGHGYTF	TGTGCCAGCAGTGCTAAAGGGGGGCATGGCTACACCTTC
.	TRBV10-3	TRBJ1-2	many	CAISESRRTVNYGYTF	TGTGCCATCAGTGAGTCGAGGCGGACGGTTAACTATGGCTACACCTTC
.	TRBV7-2	TRBJ2-7	many	CASSPYGPGPYEQYF	TGTGCCAGCAGTCCCTACGGTCCAGGGCCCTACGAGCAGTACTTC
TRBD2	TRBV28	TRBJ2-7	many	CASIGTSGRYEQYF	TGTGCCAGCATCGGGACTAGCGGGAGATACGAGCAGTACTTC
.	TRBV6-1	TRBJ1-5	.	CASTSYSNQPQHF	TGTGCCAGTACAAGTTATAGCAATCAGCCCCAGCATTTT
TRBD2	TRBV6-2/TRBV6-3	TRBJ2-7	many	CASSFRLAGEGEQYF	TGTGCCAGCAGTTTCCGACTAGCGGGGGAAGGCGAGCAGTACTTC
TRBD1	TRBV19	TRBJ2-2	many	CASSKGQGTSSTGELFF	TGTGCCAGTAGTAAGGGACAGGGTACATCTTCTACCGGGGAGCTGTTTTTT
.	TRBV27	TRBJ2-5	many	CASSLSIEETQYF	TGTGCCAGCAGTTTATCGATTGAAGAGACCCAGTACTTC
.	TRBV6-1	TRBJ1-5	many	CASSEDGRDQPQHF	TGTGCCAGCAGTGAAGATGGCAGGGACCAGCCCCAGCATTTT
TRBD1	TRBV24-1	TRBJ1-2	many	CATSDDRGANGYTF	TGTGCCACCAGTGACGACAGGGGGGCTAATGGCTACACCTTC
.	TRBV20-1	TRBJ2-5	many	CSAPGKTETQYF	TGCAGTGCCCCGGGGAAGACGGAGACCCAGTACTTC
.	TRBV6-1	TRBJ2-5	.	CASGPGQGETQYF	TGTGCCAGCGGCCCGGGACAAGGGGAGACCCAGTACTTC
.	TRBV6-1	TRBJ2-5	.	CASGTGTDQETQYF	TGTGCCAGCGGTACAGGGACGGATCAAGAGACCCAGTACTTC
.	TRBV30	TRBJ1-1	many	CAWSVLGMRGGIGEAFF	TGTGCCTGGAGTGTACTGGGGATGCGGGGTGGCATAGGAGAAGCTTTCTTT
.	TRBV14	TRBJ1-1	few	CASSQGGRHTEAFF	TGTGCCAGCAGCCAAGGGGGGAGGCACACTGAAGCTTTCTTT
.	TRBV6-1	TRBJ2-7	.	CASSSQGFRYF	TGTGCCAGCAGCTCCCAGGGGTTTCGGTACTTC
.	TRBV7-9	TRBJ2-5	many	CASSLRDTQETQYF	TGTGCCAGCAGCCTCCGGGACACTCAAGAGACCCAGTACTTC
.	TRBV28	TRBJ1-2	many	CASSPGQIRWGYTF	TGTGCCAGCAGTCCAGGACAGATTCGCTGGGGCTACACCTTC
.	TRBV3-1	TRBJ2-2	many	CASSWLGNSNTGELFF	TGTGCCAGCAGCTGGTTGGGGAACTCGAACACCGGGGAGCTGTTTTTT
TRBD1	TRBV11-1	TRBJ2-2	few	CASSSPGTGERTGELFF	TGTGCCAGCAGCTCCCCCGGGACAGGGGAGAGGACCGGGGAGCTGTTTTTT
TRBD2	TRBV11-1	TRBJ2-7	many	CASSLSDSGSYEQYF	TGTGCCAGCAGCTTAAGCGATAGCGGGAGTTACGAGCAGTACTTC